The rows below give T cell receptor beta chains drawn from one sample of a study of CD8 T cells in Susac syndrome. One entry per CDR3 protein results from TCRdb running MiXCR on the immunoSEQ multiplex PCR reads. The sample contains under 200,000 distinct CDR3 sequences, 90% to 97% of which appear only once. The sample consisted of CD4+ T cells from PBMCs. These receptor sequences come from a human donor with Susac syndrome. The CDR3 runs from the conserved cysteine through the conserved F or W. D genes are given only for firm matches. For some rows the clone size is stated as once, few or many, or as a class when expanded; others skip it.

V gene	clone size	J gene	D gene	CDR3 protein	CDR3 DNA
TRBV18	.	TRBJ1-4	.	CASSPRSEGEKLFF	TGTGCCAGCTCACCAAGGTCAGAAGGGGAAAAACTGTTTTTT
TRBV29-1	.	TRBJ2-2	TRBD2	CSVVGLAGATAGELFF	TGCAGCGTTGTGGGACTAGCGGGGGCGACCGCCGGGGAGCTGTTTTTT
TRBV7-3	once	TRBJ2-1	.	CASSLGAGHNEQFF	TGTGCCAGCAGCTTGGGGGCGGGCCACAATGAGCAGTTCTTC
TRBV12-3/TRBV12-4	.	TRBJ1-2	TRBD1	CASSHDTGGGGYTF	TGTGCCAGCAGTCACGACACAGGGGGGGGAGGCTACACCTTC
TRBV27	once	TRBJ2-2	.	CASSSLAPGELFF	TGTGCCAGCAGTTCCTTAGCCCCCGGGGAGCTGTTTTTT
TRBV12-3/TRBV12-4	.	TRBJ1-5	.	CASSFGRQPQHF	TGTGCCAGCAGTTTCGGCAGGCAGCCCCAGCATTTT
TRBV10-3	.	TRBJ1-3	.	CAISDLSGLLSSGNTIYF	TGTGCCATCAGCGATCTCTCGGGCTTATTATCCTCTGGAAACACCATATATTTT
TRBV30	.	TRBJ2-7	.	CAWSVLAAEQYF	TGTGCCTGGAGTGTACTGGCGGCCGAGCAGTACTTC
TRBV2	.	TRBJ2-2	TRBD2	CASSVGLDFGELFF	TGTGCCAGCAGCGTGGGACTAGATTTCGGGGAGCTGTTTTTT
TRBV7-9	.	TRBJ2-1	.	CASSSPEARNEQFF	TGTGCCAGCAGCTCCCCAGAGGCGCGTAATGAGCAGTTCTTC
TRBV19	once	TRBJ1-5	.	CASSTQGQGQPQHF	TGTGCCAGTAGTACGCAGGGGCAGGGTCAGCCCCAGCATTTT
TRBV6-1	.	TRBJ2-3	.	CASAATGIAQYF	TGTGCCAGCGCGGCAACAGGGATTGCGCAGTATTTT
TRBV15	.	TRBJ1-4	.	CATSRRPRDEKLFF	TGTGCCACCAGCAGACGGCCCCGGGATGAAAAACTGTTTTTT
TRBV24-1	.	TRBJ2-2	.	CATSDSFGGLDTGELFF	TGTGCCACCAGTGATTCCTTTGGGGGCTTGGACACCGGGGAGCTGTTTTTT
TRBV27	.	TRBJ1-6	.	CASRRTDSPLHF	TGTGCCAGCAGACGGACAGATTCACCCCTCCACTTT
TRBV7-2	once	TRBJ2-2	TRBD1	CASSPPGQGAPGELFF	TGTGCCAGCAGCCCCCCGGGGCAGGGGGCCCCCGGGGAGCTGTTTTTT
TRBV3-1	.	TRBJ1-1	TRBD1	CASSQELGGGGKAFF	TGTGCCAGCAGCCAAGAGTTAGGTGGAGGGGGCAAAGCTTTCTTT
TRBV12-3/TRBV12-4	.	TRBJ2-1	TRBD2	CASRPLAGGYNEQFF	TGTGCCAGCAGGCCACTAGCGGGGGGGTACAATGAGCAGTTCTTC
TRBV7-2	.	TRBJ2-7	.	CASSFGGGQPYEQYF	TGTGCCAGCAGCTTCGGGGGGGGACAGCCCTACGAGCAGTACTTC
TRBV7-2	.	TRBJ2-7	.	CASRFGQSSYEQYF	TGTGCCAGCAGATTCGGACAGAGCTCCTACGAGCAGTACTTC
TRBV15	.	TRBJ2-3	.	CATSRPAGSGRTDTQYF	TGTGCCACCAGCAGGCCGGCGGGTAGCGGCCGCACAGATACGCAGTATTTT
TRBV5-4	.	TRBJ1-2	.	CASSGGTALYGYTF	TGTGCCAGCAGCGGTGGGACCGCTCTCTATGGCTACACCTTC
TRBV19	.	TRBJ2-3	.	CASSFSGDTQYF	TGTGCCAGTAGTTTTAGCGGAGATACGCAGTATTTT
TRBV30	.	TRBJ1-5	.	CAWSVANQPQHF	TGTGCCTGGAGTGTAGCAAATCAGCCCCAGCATTTT
TRBV24-1	.	TRBJ1-1	TRBD1	CATRDRWDTEAFF	TGTGCCACCAGGGACAGGTGGGACACTGAAGCTTTCTTT
TRBV6-5	.	TRBJ1-4	.	CASSSQAINEKLFF	TGTGCCAGCAGTTCACAGGCCATAAATGAAAAACTGTTTTTT
TRBV3-1	.	TRBJ2-1	.	CASSQDWFYNEQFF	TGTGCCAGCAGCCAAGACTGGTTCTACAATGAGCAGTTCTTC
TRBV9	.	TRBJ2-5	.	CASSVGITAGAGETQYF	TGTGCCAGCAGCGTAGGTATCACGGCGGGGGCGGGAGAGACCCAGTACTTC
TRBV7-9	.	TRBJ1-2	.	CASSPTEYRGYTF	TGTGCCAGCAGCCCGACGGAATACAGGGGCTACACCTTC
TRBV30	.	TRBJ1-4	TRBD1	CAWSLGTGQNEKLFF	TGTGCCTGGAGTTTAGGGACAGGGCAAAATGAAAAACTGTTTTTT
TRBV12-3/TRBV12-4	.	TRBJ2-3	.	CASSLTDGISTDTQYF	TGTGCCAGCAGTTTAACTGACGGTATCAGCACAGATACGCAGTATTTT
TRBV11-2	.	TRBJ2-3	TRBD1	CASSPGQGSDTQYF	TGTGCCAGCAGCCCTGGACAGGGGAGCGATACGCAGTATTTT
TRBV30	once	TRBJ2-2	.	CAWRPFKTELFF	TGTGCCTGGAGACCCTTCAAGACGGAGCTGTTTTTT
TRBV30	.	TRBJ1-2	TRBD1	CAWSIGDRDYGYTF	TGTGCCTGGAGTATTGGCGACAGGGACTATGGCTACACCTTC
TRBV9	.	TRBJ2-1	.	CASSVESVVGNEQFF	TGTGCCAGCAGCGTAGAATCAGTCGTCGGCAATGAGCAGTTCTTC
TRBV20-1	.	TRBJ2-1	.	CSAASAYGNEQFF	TGCAGTGCCGCTAGCGCCTACGGGAATGAGCAGTTCTTC
TRBV7-3	.	TRBJ2-1	.	CASSLVGQRYNEQFF	TGTGCCAGCAGCTTAGTAGGGCAGAGATACAATGAGCAGTTCTTC
TRBV18	.	TRBJ1-1	.	CASSPRATAMNTEAFF	TGTGCCAGCTCACCACGGGCGACAGCTATGAACACTGAAGCTTTCTTT
TRBV20-1	.	TRBJ1-6	.	CSVRPRGAVSPLHF	TGCAGTGTCCGCCCCCGGGGGGCAGTTTCACCCCTCCACTTT
TRBV30	once	TRBJ2-2	.	CAWSFRTNTGELFF	TGTGCCTGGAGTTTCCGGACGAACACCGGGGAGCTGTTTTTT
TRBV5-1	.	TRBJ1-1	TRBD1	CASSLNLGQGTEAFF	TGCGCCAGCAGCTTGAATTTGGGACAGGGAACTGAAGCTTTCTTT
TRBV29-1	.	TRBJ2-1	.	CSVVTGTPSYNEQFF	TGCAGCGTTGTAACTGGGACACCCTCCTACAATGAGCAGTTCTTC
TRBV12-3/TRBV12-4	once	TRBJ2-1	TRBD1	CASSLYRGNEQFF	TGTGCCAGCAGTTTGTACAGGGGCAATGAGCAGTTCTTC
TRBV28	.	TRBJ2-5	.	CASSHGGWETQYF	TGTGCCAGCAGTCACGGGGGCTGGGAGACCCAGTACTTC
TRBV12-3/TRBV12-4	once	TRBJ2-7	TRBD2	CASSLLAGHEQYF	TGTGCCAGCAGTTTACTAGCGGGGCACGAGCAGTACTTC
TRBV12-3/TRBV12-4	.	TRBJ1-2	TRBD1	CASSSTTGVYGYTF	TGTGCCAGCAGTTCGACGACAGGGGTTTATGGCTACACCTTC
TRBV20-1	.	TRBJ1-6	.	CSAGTGGGSPLHF	TGCAGTGCAGGAACGGGGGGCGGTTCACCCCTCCACTTT
TRBV11-2	.	TRBJ2-7	TRBD2	CASSQGLAGGGYEQYF	TGTGCCAGCAGCCAGGGACTAGCGGGGGGGGGCTACGAGCAGTACTTC
TRBV5-1	.	TRBJ2-5	.	CASSLGRGEETQYF	TGCGCCAGCAGCTTGGGCCGGGGTGAGGAGACCCAGTACTTC
TRBV30	once	TRBJ2-2	.	CALTGRLRELFF	TGTGCCTTGACAGGACGACTTCGGGAGCTGTTTTTT
TRBV3-1	once	TRBJ1-2	.	CASSQEILRTGYTF	TGTGCCAGCAGCCAAGAAATTCTTAGAACTGGCTACACCTTC